One sample yielded the 28 T cell receptor beta chains listed below, sequenced in a study of early T cells in non-severe SARS-CoV-2 infection. TCRdb reanalysed the 5' RACE reads using MiXCR and keeps one entry per CDR3 protein. The sample comprises 100,000 or so distinct CDR3 sequences, around a sixth of which are singletons, and about 5% rests with the top ten. The sequencing here drew on whole blood, taken at baseline. Receptors were obtained from an adult who was a healthcare worker with PCR-confirmed SARS-CoV-2 infection or an uninfected control (not recorded which).

The V gene is TRBV6-2 or TRBV6-3, the J gene TRBJ1-1; D is unresolved. This CDR3 comprises 12 residues. Germline CDR1 and CDR2: MNHEY and SVGEGT. V gave up 8 bases and J gave up 11 bases, with 18 bases separating them. CDR3 in amino acids: CASSTGLIEAFF. The CDR3 coding sequence is TGTGCCAGCTCGACGGGCTTAATTGAGGCTTTCTTT.

The V and J genes are TRBV5-1 and TRBJ1-6, with D unclear. The CDR3 extends over 13 amino acids. Looked up from germline, CDR1 is SGHRS and CDR2 is YFSETQ. The V end lost 3 bases, the J end lost 9 bases, and 10 bases lay between the germline ends. CDR3 loop: CASSWDGVSPLHF. The CDR3 bases are TGCGCCAGCAGCTGGGATGGGGTTTCACCCCTCCACTTT.

The chain is built from TRBV5-5 and TRBJ2-7, with 7 bases lining up with TRBD1. Germline assignment: CDR1 SGHKS and CDR2 YYEKEE (reference sequence). This CDR3 comprises 13 residues. The junction had 2 bases not matched to a gene; V was cut back by 3 bases and J by 2 bases. Here the CDR3 reads CASSWDRPYEQYF. The DNA for the CDR3 is TGTGCCAGCAGCTGGGACAGACCCTACGAGCAGTACTTC.

In DNA, the CDR3 is TGCAGTGCTAGACAGGGGGCGCGCTACGAGCAGTACTTC. Its translation: CSARQGARYEQYF. The chain has TRBV20-1 and TRBJ2-7; 8 bases line up with TRBD1. This CDR3 has 13 residues. V gave up 2 bases and J gave up 3 bases; unmatched junction bases: 3. The germline CDR1 and CDR2 sequences are DFQATT and SNEGSKA (reference sequence).

CDR3 nucleotides: TGTGCCAGCAGGCAGCGGGCCAAAGAGACCCAGTACTTC. This gives the protein CASRQRAKETQYF. The V and J genes are TRBV27 and TRBJ2-5; possible D gene TRBD2, 6 bases. The CDR3 is 13 amino acids. CDR1 MNHEY and CDR2 SMNVEV come from the germline V gene (reference sequence). V was shortened by 6 bases and J by 3 bases, with 11 bases between the two germline ends.

The chain uses TRBV6-2 or TRBV6-3 and TRBJ2-1; possibly TRBD1 for D (5 bases). This CDR3 has 13 amino acids. Per the germline V gene, CDR1 is MNHEY and CDR2 is SVGEGT. V lost 6 bases and J lost 4, with 10 bases in between. The CDR3 reads CASRKGLYNEQFF. The CDR3 region has the DNA TGTGCCAGCAGGAAGGGGCTTTACAATGAGCAGTTCTTC.

The rearrangement links TRBV12-3 or TRBV12-4 to TRBJ1-6, with 7 nucleotides matching TRBD1. This CDR3 region has 15 residues. V gave up 6 bases and J gave up 7 bases; unmatched junction bases: 9. The CDR3 here is CASSEDRVRNSPLHF. For the CDR3, the DNA is TGTGCCAGCAGCGAAGACAGGGTGCGCAATTCACCCCTCCACTTT.

This clonotype was observed a handful of times. The chain is built from TRBV2 and TRBJ2-2; D is ambiguous. The CDR3 spans 14 residues. Trimming removed 4 bases at V and 6 bases at J, with 12 bases between. Looked up from germline, CDR1 is SNHLY and CDR2 is FYNNEI. The CDR3: CASSGRPAAGELFF. The DNA of the CDR3 is TGTGCCAGCAGTGGTCGGCCAGCCGCCGGGGAGCTGTTTTTT.

This clonotype was recorded a few times. In nucleotides, the CDR3 is TGTGCCATCAGTGCCCAGTTGGCTAGCACAGATACGCAGTATTTT. This translates into CAISAQLASTDTQYF. This chain links TRBV10-3 with TRBJ2-3; D is ambiguous. The germline V gene has CDR1 ENHRY and CDR2 SYGVKD. The CDR3 is made up of 15 amino acids. The V and J ends lost 4 bases and 0 bases respectively, with 11 bases between them.

This clonotype was found a few times. This rearrangement joins TRBV28 to TRBJ2-7; a possible D gene is TRBD1 (6 bases). The CDR3 runs 14 residues. Trimming removed 5 bases from V and 4 bases from J, with 15 bases in between. CDR1 is MDHEN and CDR2 is SYDVKM in the germline V gene. CDR3 sequence (DNA): TGTGCCAGCAGTGATCAGGACAGCCAGTACGAGCAGTACTTC. Its translation is CASSDQDSQYEQYF.

This clonotype occurred many times. A junction boundary mismatches the germline segment, possibly from a read error. The V call is TRBV5-1, the J call TRBJ2-3; TRBD2 matches 11 bases. The germline gives CDR1 SGHRS, CDR2 YFSETQ. The CDR3 is 14 residues long. CDR3 amino acids: CASSLAGGTDTQYF. The CDR3 DNA is TGTGCCAGCAGTTTAGCGGGAGGGACAGATACGCAGTATTTT. The full variable domain, rest sourced from reference TRBV5-1 and TRBJ2-3, is KAGVTQTPRYLIKTRGQQVTLSCSPISGHRSVSWYQQTPGQGLQFLFEYFSETQRNKGNFPGRFSGRQFSNSRSEMNVSTLELGDSALYLCASSLAGGTDTQYFGPGTRLTVL.

In this sample, this clonotype turned up once. This chain connects TRBV27 to TRBJ2-3; weak D call: TRBD2 (6 bases). V was trimmed by 5 bases and J by 3 bases, leaving 21 bases between them. Germline V gene lookup returns CDR1 MNHEY and CDR2 SMNVEV (reference sequence). This CDR3 is 17 amino acids long. CDR3 bases: TGTGCCAGCAGTGCCGCACCTAGCGCAGAACAGACAGATACGCAGTATTTT. Protein: CASSAAPSAEQTDTQYF.

The rearrangement uses TRBV7-9 and TRBJ2-1; 11 bases fit TRBD2. J was trimmed by 3 bases and V by 5 bases; bases with no gene match: 6. This CDR3 is 16 amino acids long. CDR1 is SEHNR, CDR2 FQNEAQ, per germline (reference sequence). Written as DNA, the CDR3 is TGTGCCAGCAGCCCCACTAGCGGGAGTTTCTACAATGAGCAGTTCTTC. Amino acids: CASSPTSGSFYNEQFF.

This clonotype appeared a few times. V is TRBV12-3 or TRBV12-4 and J is TRBJ2-6; D remains unclear. Trimming took off 7 bases at V and 2 bases at J, with 9 bases between the two ends. The CDR3 runs 14 residues. The CDR3 DNA follows: TGTGCCAGCAACTTTGGTGCTGGGGCCAACGTCCTGACTTTC. Translating gives CASNFGAGANVLTF.

The chain links TRBV7-9 to TRBJ2-7; no firm D call. Per germline, CDR1 SEHNR and CDR2 FQNEAQ (reference sequence). V lost 5 bases, J lost 0 bases, and 20 bases lay in between. The CDR3 is made up of 17 amino acids. The CDR3 loop is CASSQNPPGESSYEQYF. In DNA, the CDR3 is TGTGCCAGCAGCCAAAACCCACCGGGCGAGAGCTCCTACGAGCAGTACTTC. The whole variable domain, filled in from reference TRBV7-9 and TRBJ2-7, reads DTGVSQNPRHKITKRGQNVTFRCDPISEHNRLYWYRQTLGQGPEFLTYFQNEAQLEKSRLLSDRFSAERPKGSFSTLEIQRTEQGDSAMYLCASSQNPPGESSYEQYFGPGTRLTVT.

This clonotype was picked up many times. V gene TRBV20-1 combines with J gene TRBJ2-3; D uncertain. Germline V gives CDR1 DFQATT, CDR2 SNEGSKA (reference sequence). The CDR3 contains 13 residues. V lost 7 bases to trimming and J lost 3 bases, with 14 bases between them. The DNA of the CDR3 is TGCAGTGTGGCCAGATCCCCTACAGATACGCAGTATTTT. Its translation: CSVARSPTDTQYF.

This chain links TRBV3-1 with TRBJ2-7; weak D call: TRBD2 (6 bases). The CDR3 extends over 18 amino acids. The ends were cut back, 1 base at V and 0 bases at J, with 19 bases in the middle. Germline V gene data show CDR1 as LGHDT and CDR2 as YNNKEL (reference sequence). Written as DNA, the CDR3 is TGTGCCAGCAGCCAAGGAGTGGGGCGGGGATCGAGCTCCTACGAGCAGTACTTC. Its protein is CASSQGVGRGSSSYEQYF.

This clonotype was seen more than once but under ten times. The chain combines TRBV9 with TRBJ2-7, with D maybe TRBD2 (6 bases). The CDR3 contains 14 residues. V lost 0 bases and J 2 bases, leaving 9 bases between the germline ends. Per germline, CDR1 SGDLS and CDR2 YYNGEE. CDR3 amino acids: CASSVGPSAYEQYF. The CDR3, as DNA: TGTGCCAGCAGCGTAGGTCCTAGCGCCTACGAGCAGTACTTC.

V gene TRBV7-9 combines with J gene TRBJ1-2; D gene uncertain. V lost 4 bases, J lost 8 bases, and 8 bases lay in between. The length of the CDR3 is 11 residues. Germline lookup yields CDR1 SEHNR and CDR2 FQNEAQ (reference sequence). The CDR3 region has the DNA TGTGCCAGCAGCTCAAGCCTAGGCTACACCTTC. Its protein is CASSSSLGYTF.

This clonotype was observed a handful of times. The chain is built from TRBV12-3 or TRBV12-4 and TRBJ2-7; D tentatively fits TRBD1 or TRBD2 (5 bases each). This CDR3 comprises 13 residues. The V end lost 6 bases, the J end lost 7 bases, and 16 bases lay between the germline ends. The CDR3 is CASRPGTVSEQYF. DNA for the CDR3: TGTGCCAGCAGACCCGGGACCGTCTCGGAGCAGTACTTC.

This clonotype has only a few counts. This may be a read error: a much more frequent sequence differs by one nucleotide. The chain employs TRBV20-1 and TRBJ2-7; D not certain. This CDR3 is built from 11 residues. Looked up from germline, CDR1 is DFQATT and CDR2 is SNEGSKA (reference sequence). Trimming removed 6 bases from V and 7 bases from J, with 13 bases in between. CDR3 sequence: CSARGCKEQYF. The CDR3 DNA sequence: TGCAGTGCCCGAGGATGTAAAGAGCAGTACTTC.

The J gene is TRBJ2-4, the V gene TRBV20-1, with 9 bases that match TRBD2. J was trimmed by 3 bases and V by 5 bases; bases with no gene match: 8. Looked up from germline, CDR1 is DFQATT and CDR2 is SNEGSKA (reference sequence). CDR3 length equals 15 residues. CDR3 nucleotide sequence: TGCAGTGCTCTTAGCGGGAGTGTGGGCAAAAACATTCAGTACTTC. It translates to CSALSGSVGKNIQYF.

The rearrangement joins TRBV6-1 to TRBJ2-7; 7 bases map to TRBD2. The germline V gene has CDR1 MNHNS and CDR2 SASEGT. V dropped 3 bases and J dropped 4; count of bases not matched to a gene: 12. The CDR3 is 16 residues long. In nucleotides, the CDR3 is TGTGCCAGCAGTGACCCGACTAGCCTACCCCTGTACGAGCAGTACTTC. Its protein product is CASSDPTSLPLYEQYF.

This clonotype was counted a few times. This chain connects TRBV11-2 to TRBJ2-2, with unresolved D. V was shortened by 6 bases and J by 0 bases, with 8 bases between the two germline ends. From germline, CDR1 is SGHAT and CDR2 FQNNGV. The CDR3 is 14 amino acids. The CDR3 loop is CASSFHSNTGELFF. In DNA form, the CDR3 reads TGTGCCAGCAGTTTTCACTCGAACACCGGGGAGCTGTTTTTT.

This clonotype has more than one count but fewer than ten. Here the CDR3 reads CASRPQVGDGYTF. CDR3 DNA sequence: TGTGCCAGCAGACCGCAAGTCGGTGATGGCTACACCTTC. The V and J genes are TRBV12-3 or TRBV12-4 and TRBJ1-2; D call uncertain. V shed 6 bases and J shed 6 bases, with 14 bases lying between them. This CDR3 region has 13 residues.

The rearrangement joins TRBV7-9 to TRBJ2-6; D gene uncertain. The germline V gene encodes CDR1 SEHNR and CDR2 FQNEAQ (reference sequence). Trimming cost V 1 base and J 0 bases, with 7 bases left between them. The CDR3 sequence is 16 residues long. The CDR3 here is CASSLGVTSGANVLTF. In DNA, the CDR3 is TGTGCCAGCAGCTTAGGGGTGACCTCTGGGGCCAACGTCCTGACTTTC.

CDR3 protein: CASSQDYRGSEQYF. The CDR3 DNA reads as TGCGCCAGCAGCCAAGACTACAGGGGTTCCGAGCAGTACTTC. The rearrangement uses TRBV4-3 and TRBJ2-7, with 7 positions matching TRBD1. V was pared by 0 bases and J by 6 bases, with 5 bases of the junction left unmatched. CDR3 length: 14 residues. CDR1 is LGHNA, CDR2 YSLEER, per germline.

The CDR3 bases are TGTGCCAGCAGCCAGGGACTCGCGGATACGCAGTATTTT. Its protein is CASSQGLADTQYF. The chain uses TRBV4-2 and TRBJ2-3, with D possibly being TRBD2 (6 bases). The CDR3 is 13 residues long. V dropped 3 bases and J dropped 6 bases, with 10 bases sitting between them. CDR1 LGHNA and CDR2 YNFKEQ come from the germline V gene.